This entry concerns a single TCR beta chain. This table comes from immunoSEQ multiplex PCR, and its TCRdb copy is limited to in-frame clones, with some not included. Seen here are tens of thousands of clones, 85% observed once, and the top ten hold around 50%. The data belong to a study of OX40 agonist ivuxolimab in advanced cancers. Trimming shortened V by 0 bases and J by 5 bases, and 12 bases separated the two germline ends. This CDR3 has 15 amino acids. The germline CDR1 and CDR2 sequences are SGHRS and YFSETQ. The chain joins TRBV5-1 to TRBJ1-5; D is possibly TRBD1 (5 bases). This specimen consisted of CD4+ or CD8+ T cells sorted from blood, obtained in a trial of the OX40 agonist ivuxolimab. The receptor was isolated from an adult with an advanced solid tumor such as melanoma, head and neck, liver or kidney cancer. The chain's CDR3 is CASSLGVGLDQPQHF. The DNA of the CDR3 is TGCGCCAGCAGCTTGGGGGTGGGACTCGATCAGCCCCAGCATTTT.